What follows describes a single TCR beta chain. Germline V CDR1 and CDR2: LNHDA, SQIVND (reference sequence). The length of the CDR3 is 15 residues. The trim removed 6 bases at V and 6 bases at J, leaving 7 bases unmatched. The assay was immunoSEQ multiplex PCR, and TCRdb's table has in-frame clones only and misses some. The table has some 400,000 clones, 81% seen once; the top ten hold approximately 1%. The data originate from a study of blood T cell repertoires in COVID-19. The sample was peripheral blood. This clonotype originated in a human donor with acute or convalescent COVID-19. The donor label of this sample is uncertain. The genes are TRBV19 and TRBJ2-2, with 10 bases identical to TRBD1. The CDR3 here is CASRRIGTGAGELFF. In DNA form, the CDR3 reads TGTGCCAGTAGACGAATTGGGACAGGGGCCGGGGAGCTGTTTTTT.